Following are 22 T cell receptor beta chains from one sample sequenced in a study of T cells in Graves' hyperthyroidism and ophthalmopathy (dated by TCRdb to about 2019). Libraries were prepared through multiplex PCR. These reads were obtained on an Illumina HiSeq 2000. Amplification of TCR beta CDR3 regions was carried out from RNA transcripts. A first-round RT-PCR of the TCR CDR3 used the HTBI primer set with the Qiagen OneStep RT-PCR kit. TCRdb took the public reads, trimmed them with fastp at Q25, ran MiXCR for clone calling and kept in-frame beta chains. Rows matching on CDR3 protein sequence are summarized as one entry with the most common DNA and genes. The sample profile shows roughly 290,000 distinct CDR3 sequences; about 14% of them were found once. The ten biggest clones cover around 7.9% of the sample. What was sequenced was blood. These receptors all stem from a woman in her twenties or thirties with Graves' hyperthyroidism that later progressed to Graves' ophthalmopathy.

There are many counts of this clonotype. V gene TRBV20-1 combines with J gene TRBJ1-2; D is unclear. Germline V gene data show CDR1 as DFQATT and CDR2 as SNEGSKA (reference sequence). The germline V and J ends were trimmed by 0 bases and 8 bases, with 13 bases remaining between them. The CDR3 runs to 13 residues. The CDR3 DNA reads TGCAGTGCTAGAGATTGGGTCTCGGGAGGCTACACCTTC. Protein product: CSARDWVSGGYTF.

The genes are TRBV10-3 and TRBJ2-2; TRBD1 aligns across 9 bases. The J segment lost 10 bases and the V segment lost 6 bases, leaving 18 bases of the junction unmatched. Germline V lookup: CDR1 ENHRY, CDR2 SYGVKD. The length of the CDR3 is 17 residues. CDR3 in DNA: TGTGCCATCAGCTTACCCCCCGGGACAGGGACTGCCGAGGAGCTGTTTTTT. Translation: CAISLPPGTGTAEELFF.

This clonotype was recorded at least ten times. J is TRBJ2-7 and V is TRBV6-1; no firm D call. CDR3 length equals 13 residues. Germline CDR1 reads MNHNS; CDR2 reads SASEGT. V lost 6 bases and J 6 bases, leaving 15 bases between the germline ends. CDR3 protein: CASSSVRRAEQYF. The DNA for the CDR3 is TGTGCCAGCAGCTCCGTGCGTCGGGCCGAGCAGTACTTC.

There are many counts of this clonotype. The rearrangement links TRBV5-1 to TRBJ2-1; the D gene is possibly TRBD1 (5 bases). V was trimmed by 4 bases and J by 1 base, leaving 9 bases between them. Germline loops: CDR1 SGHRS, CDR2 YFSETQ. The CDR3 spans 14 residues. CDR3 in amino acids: CASSPRQSYNEQFF. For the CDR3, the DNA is TGCGCCAGCAGCCCACGACAGTCCTACAATGAGCAGTTCTTC.

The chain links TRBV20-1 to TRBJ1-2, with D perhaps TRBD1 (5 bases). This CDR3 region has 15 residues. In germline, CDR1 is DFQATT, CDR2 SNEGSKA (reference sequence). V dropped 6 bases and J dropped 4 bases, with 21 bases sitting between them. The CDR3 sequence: CSAASGTTASYGYTF. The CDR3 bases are TGCAGTGCGGCCTCCGGGACCACGGCCTCCTATGGCTACACCTTC.

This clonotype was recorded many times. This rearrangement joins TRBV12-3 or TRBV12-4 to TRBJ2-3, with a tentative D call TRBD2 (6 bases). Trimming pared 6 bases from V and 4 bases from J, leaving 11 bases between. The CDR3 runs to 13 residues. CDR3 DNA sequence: TGTGCCAGCAGGCCGGGACTTCCAGATACGCAGTATTTT. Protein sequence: CASRPGLPDTQYF.

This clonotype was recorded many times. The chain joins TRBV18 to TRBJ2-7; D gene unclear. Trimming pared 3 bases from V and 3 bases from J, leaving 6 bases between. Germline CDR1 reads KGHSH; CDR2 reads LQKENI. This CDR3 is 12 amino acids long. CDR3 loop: CASSPTNYEQYF. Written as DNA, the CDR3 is TGTGCCAGCTCACCCACGAACTACGAGCAGTACTTC.

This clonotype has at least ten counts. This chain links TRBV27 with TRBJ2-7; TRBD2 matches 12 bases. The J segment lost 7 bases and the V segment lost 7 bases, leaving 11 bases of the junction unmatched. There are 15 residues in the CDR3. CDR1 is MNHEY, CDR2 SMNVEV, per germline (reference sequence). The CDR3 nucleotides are TGTGCCAGCATCAGACTAGCGGGAGAGGGCATGGAGCAGTACTTC. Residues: CASIRLAGEGMEQYF.

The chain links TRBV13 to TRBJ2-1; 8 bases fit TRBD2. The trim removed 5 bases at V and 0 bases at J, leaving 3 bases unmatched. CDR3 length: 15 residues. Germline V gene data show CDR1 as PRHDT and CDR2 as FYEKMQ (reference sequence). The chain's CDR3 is CASSPSGGSYNEQFF. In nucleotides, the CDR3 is TGTGCCAGCAGCCCCAGCGGGGGCTCCTACAATGAGCAGTTCTTC.

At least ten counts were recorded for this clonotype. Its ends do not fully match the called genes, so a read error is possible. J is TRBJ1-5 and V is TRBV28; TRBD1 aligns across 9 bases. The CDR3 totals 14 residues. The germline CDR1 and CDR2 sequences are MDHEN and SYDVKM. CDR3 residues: CTSSPGQGGQPQHF. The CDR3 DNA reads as TGTACCAGCAGTCCGGGACAGGGAGGTCAGCCCCAGCATTTT.

CDR3 loop: CASSVSEMSTDTQYF. The CDR3 DNA is TGTGCCAGCAGCGTATCAGAGATGAGCACAGATACGCAGTATTTT. V gene TRBV9 combines with J gene TRBJ2-3; D is ambiguous. The CDR3 covers 15 residues. Germline V gene lookup returns CDR1 SGDLS and CDR2 YYNGEE. The V gene lost 1 base and the J gene lost 0 bases, with 9 bases spanning the gap.

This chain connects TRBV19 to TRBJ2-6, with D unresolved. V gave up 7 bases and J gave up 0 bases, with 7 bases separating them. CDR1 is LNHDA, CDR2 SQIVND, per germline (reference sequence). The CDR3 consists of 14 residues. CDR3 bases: TGTGCCAGTATGTGGGGCTCTGGGGCCAACGTCCTGACTTTC. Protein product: CASMWGSGANVLTF.

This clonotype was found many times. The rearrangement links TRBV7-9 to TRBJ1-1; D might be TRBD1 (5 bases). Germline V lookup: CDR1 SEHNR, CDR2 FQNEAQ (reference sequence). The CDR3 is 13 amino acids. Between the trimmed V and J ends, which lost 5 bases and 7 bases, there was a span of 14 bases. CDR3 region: CASSPHGTVEAFF. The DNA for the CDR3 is TGTGCCAGCAGCCCCCACGGGACGGTTGAAGCTTTCTTT.

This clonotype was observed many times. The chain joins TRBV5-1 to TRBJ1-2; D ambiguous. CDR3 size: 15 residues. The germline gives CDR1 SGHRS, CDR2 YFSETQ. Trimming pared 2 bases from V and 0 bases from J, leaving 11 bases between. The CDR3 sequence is CASSFNGESNYGYTF. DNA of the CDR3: TGCGCCAGCAGCTTTAACGGGGAGTCTAACTATGGCTACACCTTC.

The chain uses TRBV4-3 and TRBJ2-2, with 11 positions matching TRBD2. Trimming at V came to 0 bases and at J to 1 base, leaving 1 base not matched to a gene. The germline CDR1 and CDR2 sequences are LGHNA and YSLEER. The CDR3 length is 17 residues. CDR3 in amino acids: CASSQDGTSGNTGELFF. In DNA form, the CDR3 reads TGCGCCAGCAGCCAAGATGGGACTAGCGGGAACACCGGGGAGCTGTTTTTT.

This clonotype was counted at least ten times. The CDR3 here is CASKIRGDTGELFF. The DNA for the CDR3 is TGTGCCAGTAAGATCCGGGGGGACACCGGGGAGCTGTTTTTT. This sequence joins TRBV19 and TRBJ2-2, with 7 bases that match TRBD2. This CDR3 comprises 14 residues. The ends lost 7 bases at V and 3 bases at J; junction bases unmatched: 5. Germline V gene data show CDR1 as LNHDA and CDR2 as SQIVND (reference sequence).

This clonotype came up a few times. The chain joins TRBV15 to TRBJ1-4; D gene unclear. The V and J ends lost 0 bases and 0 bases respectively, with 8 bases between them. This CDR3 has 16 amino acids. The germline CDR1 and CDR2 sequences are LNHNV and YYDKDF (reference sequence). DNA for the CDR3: TGTGCCACCAGCAGAGATGCGGTCGCAACTAATGAAAAACTGTTTTTT. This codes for CATSRDAVATNEKLFF.

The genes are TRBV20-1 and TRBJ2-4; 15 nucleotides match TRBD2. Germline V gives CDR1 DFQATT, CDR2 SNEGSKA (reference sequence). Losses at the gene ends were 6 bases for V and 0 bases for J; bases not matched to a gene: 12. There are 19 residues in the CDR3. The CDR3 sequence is CSARWSGLAGGLAKNIQYF. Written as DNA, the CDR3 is TGCAGTGCGAGATGGAGTGGACTAGCGGGAGGGCTAGCCAAAAACATTCAGTACTTC.

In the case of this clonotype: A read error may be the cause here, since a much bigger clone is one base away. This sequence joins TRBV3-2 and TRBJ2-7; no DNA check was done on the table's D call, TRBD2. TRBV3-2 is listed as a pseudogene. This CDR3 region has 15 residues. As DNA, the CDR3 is TGTCCCAGCAGCCCGCGCCGGGGACTGGCCTACGAGCAGTACTTC. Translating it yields CPSSPRRGLAYEQYF.

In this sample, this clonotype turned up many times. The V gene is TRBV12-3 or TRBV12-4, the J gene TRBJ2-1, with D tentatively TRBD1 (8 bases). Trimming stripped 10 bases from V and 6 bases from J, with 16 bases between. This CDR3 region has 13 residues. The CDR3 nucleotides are TGTGCCACCTCGGACAGGGAGGGCAATGAGCAGTTCTTC. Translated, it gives CATSDREGNEQFF.

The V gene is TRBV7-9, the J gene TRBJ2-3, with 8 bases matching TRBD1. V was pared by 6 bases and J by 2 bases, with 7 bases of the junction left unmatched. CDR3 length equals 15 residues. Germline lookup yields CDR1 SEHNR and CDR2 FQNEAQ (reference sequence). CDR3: CASSRPGQATDTQYF. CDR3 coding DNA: TGTGCCAGCAGTCGACCGGGACAGGCCACAGATACGCAGTATTTT.

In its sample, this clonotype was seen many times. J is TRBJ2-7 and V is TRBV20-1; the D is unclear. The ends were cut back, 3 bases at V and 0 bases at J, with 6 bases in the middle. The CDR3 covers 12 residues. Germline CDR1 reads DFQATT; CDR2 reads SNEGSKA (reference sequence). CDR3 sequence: CSASEYSYEQYF. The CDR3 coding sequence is TGCAGTGCTAGCGAGTACTCCTACGAGCAGTACTTC.